A single sample gave rise to the 26 T cell receptor beta chains below, sequenced in a study of blood T cell repertoires in COVID-19. This table comes from immunoSEQ multiplex PCR, and its TCRdb copy is limited to in-frame clones, with some not included. The profile shows 450,000 to 500,000 clones, 75% to 90% of them singletons. The sample consisted of PBMCs or T cells enriched from blood (not recorded which). Source of these receptors: a woman aged 18-30 years who had recovered from COVID-19.

The rearrangement links TRBV5-1 to TRBJ2-2; 8 positions match TRBD1. Germline V lookup: CDR1 SGHRS, CDR2 YFSETQ. The CDR3 has 16 amino acids. The V gene end was trimmed by 0 bases and the J gene end by 2 bases; junction bases not matched to a gene: 3. The CDR3 DNA sequence: TGCGCCAGCAGCTTGGAGCCAGGGGGCAACACCGGGGAGCTGTTTTTT. Its protein product is CASSLEPGGNTGELFF.

The rearrangement uses TRBV28 and TRBJ2-7; possibly TRBD2 for D (5 bases). Germline V gives CDR1 MDHEN, CDR2 SYDVKM. The CDR3 is 14 amino acids. The germline V and J ends were trimmed by 5 bases and 12 bases, with 23 bases remaining between them. CDR3 bases: TGTGCCAGCAGTGTCGGGATCCCTAATCGAGGTCGGTACTTC. Protein sequence: CASSVGIPNRGRYF.

The chain carries TRBV5-1 and TRBJ1-1; a weak D match, TRBD1 (6 bases). This CDR3 contains 14 residues. CDR1 is SGHRS, CDR2 YFSETQ, per germline. Trimming pared 1 base from V and 1 base from J, leaving 8 bases between. The CDR3 loop is CASSLQGQNTEAFF. As DNA, the CDR3 is TGCGCCAGCAGCTTGCAGGGGCAGAACACTGAAGCTTTCTTT.

This rearrangement joins TRBV5-6 to TRBJ1-1; tentative D call: TRBD1 (5 bases). V lost 1 base and J lost 1, with 8 bases in between. The CDR3 extends over 14 amino acids. The germline V gene encodes CDR1 SGHDT and CDR2 YYEEEE. The CDR3, as DNA: TGTGCCAGCAGCTTGCAGGGTTCGAACACTGAAGCTTTCTTT. Its protein is CASSLQGSNTEAFF.

The count of this clone is one. The chain joins TRBV7-2 to TRBJ1-1; D remains unclear. This CDR3 comprises 14 residues. Trimming shortened V by 6 bases and J by 5 bases, and 16 bases separated the two germline ends. Germline values: CDR1 SGHTA, CDR2 FQGNSA. DNA of the CDR3: TGTGCCAGCAGTAAGGACTCGTCTTTAACTGAAGCTTTCTTT. Its translation is CASSKDSSLTEAFF.

The V and J genes are TRBV5-4 and TRBJ2-5; 9 bases are shared with TRBD2. The V gene end was trimmed by 5 bases and the J gene end by 3 bases; junction bases not matched to a gene: 5. Germline V lookup: CDR1 SGHNT, CDR2 YYREEE (reference sequence). The CDR3 extends over 14 amino acids. CDR3 sequence reads: CASSSRLAEETQYF. The DNA for the CDR3 is TGTGCCAGCAGTTCTCGACTAGCGGAAGAGACCCAGTACTTC.

This clone was seen a few times. The CDR3 reads CASSLGGASGYTF. The CDR3 DNA is TGTGCCAGCAGCTTGGGAGGGGCGTCCGGCTACACCTTC. The chain carries TRBV11-2 and TRBJ1-2, with D maybe TRBD1 (5 bases). Germline V gene sequence: CDR1 SGHAT, CDR2 FQNNGV. The CDR3 contains 13 residues. V was clipped by 3 bases and J by 8 bases, with 13 bases between them.

This chain joins TRBV4-1 and TRBJ1-1, with D possibly TRBD1 on 5 matching bases. Germline CDR1 reads MGHRA; CDR2 reads YSYEKL. The CDR3 covers 18 residues. V lost 1 base, J lost 1 base, and 19 bases lay in between. CDR3 DNA: TGCGCCAGCAGCCAAGGGGACTGGGGGAAGGAGGGGAACACTGAAGCTTTCTTT. Translating gives CASSQGDWGKEGNTEAFF.

This clone was counted a single time. Different DNA sequences within this sample yield the same CDR3. The chain has TRBV2 and TRBJ2-3; 12 nucleotides line up with TRBD2. Germline V gene data show CDR1 as SNHLY and CDR2 as FYNNEI. Trimming took 4 bases from V and 6 from J; bases not matched to a gene: 5. The length of the CDR3 is 15 residues. CDR3 nucleotide sequence: TGTGCCAGCAGTGCACTAGCGGGGGGATTGGATACGCAGTATTTT. It specifies CASSALAGGLDTQYF.

This clone has just a few counts. V usage is TRBV27 and J usage is TRBJ2-7, with 10 bases that match TRBD1. V shed 5 bases, J shed 1 base, and the junction held 5 bases outside the gene matches. Germline V lookup: CDR1 MNHEY, CDR2 SMNVEV (reference sequence). The CDR3 length is 15 residues. The CDR3 protein is CASSLRQGASYEQYF. In DNA, the CDR3 is TGTGCCAGCAGTCTCCGACAGGGGGCTTCCTACGAGCAGTACTTC.

V usage is TRBV6-5 and J usage is TRBJ2-1, with D possibly TRBD2 on 6 matching bases. Germline values: CDR1 MNHEY, CDR2 SVGAGI. With 0 bases removed from V and 12 bases from J, the gap between germline ends came to 18 bases. The CDR3 runs to 15 residues. CDR3 region: CASSYSILRPGGQFF. In DNA form, the CDR3 reads TGTGCCAGCAGTTACTCGATCCTGCGACCCGGGGGGCAGTTCTTC.

The J gene is TRBJ1-4, the V gene TRBV30; D is unclear. This CDR3 contains 15 residues. V dropped 2 bases and J dropped 10 bases, with 20 bases sitting between them. The germline gives CDR1 GTSNPN, CDR2 SVGIG (reference sequence). The CDR3 protein is CAWSRNSPPYGKLFF. The CDR3 nucleotides are TGTGCCTGGAGTCGAAACTCCCCCCCGTATGGAAAACTGTTTTTT.

CDR3 nucleotides: TGCGCCAGCGGTCAGGGGGCATTTAACTCTGGAAACACCATATATTTT. This gives the protein CASGQGAFNSGNTIYF. The gene calls are TRBV4-1 and TRBJ1-3; TRBD1 agrees at 8 bases. Trimming cost V 8 bases and J 0 bases; bases outside gene matches: 9. Germline V lookup: CDR1 MGHRA, CDR2 YSYEKL. The CDR3 is made up of 16 amino acids.

This clone turned up a few times. This sequence joins TRBV19 and TRBJ2-5; D may be TRBD1 (6 bases). Per the germline V gene, CDR1 is LNHDA and CDR2 is SQIVND (reference sequence). The ends were cut back, 3 bases at V and 2 bases at J, with 7 bases in the middle. The CDR3 length is 13 residues. The CDR3 DNA reads as TGTGCCAGTAGTATTGGACAGCAAGAGACCCAGTACTTC. Translated: CASSIGQQETQYF.

The chain links TRBV6-5 to TRBJ1-2; TRBD1 matches at 7 bases. V shed 6 bases, J shed 6 bases, and the junction held 4 bases outside the gene matches. This CDR3 region has 12 residues. Germline-derived CDR1 and CDR2 are MNHEY and SVGAGI. In nucleotides, the CDR3 is TGTGCCAGCAGAGGGACAGCCCATGGCTACACCTTC. Its translation is CASRGTAHGYTF.

This sequence joins TRBV6-8 and TRBJ2-7; maybe TRBD1 (6 bases). The CDR3 extends over 18 amino acids. CDR1 and CDR2 (germline): MNHGY, SAAAGT. Between the trimmed V and J ends, which lost 2 bases and 0 bases, there was a span of 20 bases. CDR3 sequence reads: CASSYPGQSRQASYEQYF. CDR3 in DNA: TGTGCCAGCAGTTACCCCGGACAGAGTCGACAGGCCTCCTACGAGCAGTACTTC.

This clone was seen once. The chain joins TRBV27 to TRBJ1-2; 9 bases line up with TRBD1. Germline V gene data show CDR1 as MNHEY and CDR2 as SMNVEV (reference sequence). Trimming removed 5 bases from V and 7 bases from J; junction bases left unmatched: 14. The length of the CDR3 is 16 residues. The CDR3 DNA follows: TGTGCCAGCAGTCCCTTCGACTTTCCGACAGGGGGTGGCTACACCTTC. Its protein is CASSPFDFPTGGGYTF.

The rearrangement uses TRBV5-1 and TRBJ2-5; 14 nucleotides line up with TRBD2. From germline, CDR1 is SGHRS and CDR2 YFSETQ. After removal of 2 bases from V and 5 bases from J, the junction contained 2 bases not matched to a gene. This CDR3 contains 15 residues. The CDR3 protein is CASSFGLAGGETQYF. Written as DNA, the CDR3 is TGCGCCAGCAGCTTCGGACTAGCGGGGGGTGAGACCCAGTACTTC.

This sequence joins TRBV4-1 and TRBJ1-2, with 8 bases identical to TRBD1. Germline CDR1 reads MGHRA; CDR2 reads YSYEKL. Trimming removed 4 bases from V and 3 bases from J; junction bases left unmatched: 4. This CDR3 region has 14 residues. The CDR3 coding sequence is TGCGCCAGCAGCCCGACAGGGGCGGACTATGGCTACACCTTC. This encodes CASSPTGADYGYTF.

The V gene is TRBV5-6, the J gene TRBJ2-5; D unclear. Deletions cut 4 bases from V and 3 bases from J, with 7 bases between. From germline, CDR1 is SGHDT and CDR2 YYEEEE. The CDR3 length is 12 residues. For the CDR3, the DNA is TGTGCCAGCAGCGTTGGAGAAGAGACCCAGTACTTC. It yields the protein CASSVGEETQYF. The variable domain in full, completed from reference TRBV5-6 and TRBJ2-5, reads DAGVTQSPTHLIKTRGQQVTLRCSPKSGHDTVSWYQQALGQGPQFIFQYYEEEERQRGNFPDRFSGHQFPNYSSELNVNALLLGDSALYLCASSVGEETQYFGPGTRLLVL.

The chain links TRBV10-3 to TRBJ2-1; D gene ambiguous. Germline V lookup: CDR1 ENHRY, CDR2 SYGVKD. V lost 5 bases, J lost 0 bases, and 5 bases lay in between. CDR3 length: 13 amino acids. The CDR3 region is CAISLSSYNEQFF. DNA for the CDR3: TGTGCCATCAGTCTGAGCTCCTACAATGAGCAGTTCTTC.

A few counts support this clone. The junction does not match germline at one end; this may be a read error. This chain uses TRBV5-1 with TRBJ2-2, with D possibly matching TRBD2 (5 bases). The CDR3 has 13 residues. Germline V CDR1 and CDR2: SGHRS, YFSETQ. CDR3 DNA sequence: TGCGCCAGCACCTTGGACTTCCACGGGGAGCTGTTTTTT. It codes for CASTLDFHGELFF.

This chain joins TRBV3-1 (or the pseudogene TRBV3-2) and TRBJ2-1, with 9 bases fitting TRBD2. The germline gives CDR1 LGHDT, CDR2 YNNKEL (reference sequence). V trimming: 2 bases; J trimming: 9 bases; junction bases outside the gene matches: 11. The CDR3 runs to 16 residues. This chain's CDR3 is CASSQFLAGGPSEQFF. CDR3 in DNA: TGTGCCAGCAGCCAATTTCTTGCGGGGGGGCCTAGTGAGCAGTTCTTC.

In DNA, the CDR3 is TGCGCCATGCCCTCGGGGAATTCGGGCTATGGCTACACCTTC. It encodes CAMPSGNSGYGYTF. The chain employs TRBV23-1 and TRBJ1-2; D ambiguous. TRBV23-1 falls under the ORF class, with uncertain function. Trimming took 10 bases from V and 4 from J, leaving 19 bases between them. This CDR3 has 14 amino acids.

V and J are TRBV15 and TRBJ2-7; 12 positions match TRBD2. The CDR3 is 16 residues long. Germline V gene lookup returns CDR1 LNHNV and CDR2 YYDKDF (reference sequence). V was pared by 3 bases and J by 1 base, with 4 bases of the junction left unmatched. CDR3 residues: CATSREGLAGSYEQYF. The CDR3, as DNA: TGTGCCACCAGCAGGGAGGGACTAGCGGGTTCCTACGAGCAGTACTTC.

The rearrangement uses TRBV5-1 and TRBJ1-5; tentative D call: TRBD1 (6 bases). Per the germline V gene, CDR1 is SGHRS and CDR2 is YFSETQ. V was clipped by 0 bases and J by 1 base, with 8 bases between them. The CDR3 consists of 15 residues. The CDR3 DNA follows: TGCGCCAGCAGCTTGGGGACAGCGAGCAATCAGCCCCAGCATTTT. Protein: CASSLGTASNQPQHF.